This T cell receptor (beta chain) was identified during a study of T cells after yellow fever vaccination. Details on this clonotype: The target antigen is unknown.

Template-switching 5'RACE yielded the TCR cDNA; a universal primer site and UMIs were added in the process. Each CDR3 protein gets one entry after TCRdb re-called the 5' RACE reads with MiXCR. Among hundreds of thousands of distinct CDR3 sequences listed, 8.5% to 10% were seen once. CDR3 length: 12 amino acids. Trimming stripped 3 bases from V and 7 bases from J, with 7 bases between. CDR1 SGHTA and CDR2 FQGNSA come from the germline V gene. Study-wide results and limits: Bulk-population clonotypes that are abundant could appear as contaminants in FACS-sorted repertoires. Although the secondary response was weaker, it peaked faster, at day 5 versus 15.

The sequence derives from a man between 18 and 29 years old who received the YFV17D yellow fever vaccine. The sample consisted of PBMCs, taken on the day of the first yellow fever vaccination. The chain employs TRBV7-2 and TRBJ1-5; TRBD1 is a possible D gene (5 bases). The CDR3 here is CASSFWGQPQHF. The CDR3 nucleotides read TGTGCCAGCAGCTTTTGGGGGCAGCCCCAGCATTTT.